The 17 T cell receptor beta chains below were found in one sample sequenced in a study of blood T cell repertoires in COVID-19. Sequencing used immunoSEQ multiplex PCR; TCRdb keeps in-frame clones, though not all of them. The sample lists approximately 190,000 clones, approximately 79% occurring once. Sequences were obtained from peripheral blood. The receptors here all came from a man aged 25 to 45 with active or convalescent COVID-19.

The chain is built from TRBV19 and TRBJ1-1; tentative D call: TRBD1 (6 bases). Germline V CDR1 and CDR2: LNHDA, SQIVND (reference sequence). This CDR3 region has 16 residues. V was pared by 4 bases and J by 1 base, with 16 bases between. DNA of the CDR3: TGTGCCAGTAGTAGCCATACCCAGGGGTCGAACACTGAAGCTTTCTTT. Translating gives CASSSHTQGSNTEAFF. Based on the CDR3 plus reference TRBV19 and TRBJ1-1, the full variable domain is DGGITQSPKYLFRKEGQNVTLSCEQNLNHDAMYWYRQDPGQGLRLIYYSQIVNDFQKGDIAEGYSVSREKKESFPLTVTSAQKNPTAFYLCASSSHTQGSNTEAFFGQGTRLTVV.

The gene calls are TRBV4-1 and TRBJ2-7, with 7 bases identical to TRBD2. The V gene end was trimmed by 1 base and the J gene end by 0 bases; junction bases not matched to a gene: 12. The CDR3 is 18 amino acids. CDR1 MGHRA and CDR2 YSYEKL come from the germline V gene. The CDR3 spells CASSQAWLAEAGSYEQYF. The DNA of the CDR3 is TGCGCCAGCAGCCAAGCGTGGCTAGCGGAAGCGGGCTCCTACGAGCAGTACTTC.

This chain connects TRBV7-2 to TRBJ1-1; D may be TRBD1 (6 bases). The CDR3 runs to 16 residues. V was cut by 4 bases and J by 0 bases, with 15 bases left in between. Germline V gene sequence: CDR1 SGHTA, CDR2 FQGNSA. The CDR3 here is CASSSIQGLVNTEAFF. The CDR3 DNA reads as TGTGCCAGCAGCTCCATACAGGGTTTGGTGAACACTGAAGCTTTCTTT.

The genes are TRBV18 and TRBJ2-1; 14 nucleotides match TRBD2. Looked up from germline, CDR1 is KGHSH and CDR2 is LQKENI. Germline trimming cut 6 bases from V and 2 bases from J; bases unmatched to any gene: 3. CDR3 length: 16 amino acids. This chain's CDR3 is CASSGGLAGAYNEQFF. CDR3 in DNA: TGTGCCAGCTCGGGGGGACTAGCGGGGGCCTACAATGAGCAGTTCTTC.

The chain uses TRBV19 and TRBJ2-1, with TRBD2 matching 14 bases. CDR3 length equals 15 residues. Germline loops: CDR1 LNHDA, CDR2 SQIVND (reference sequence). With 4 bases clipped from V and 7 bases from J, the junction kept 3 bases outside the gene matches. Written as DNA, the CDR3 is TGTGCCAGTAGTAACCGACTAGCGGGAGGGAATGAGCAGTTCTTC. This encodes CASSNRLAGGNEQFF.

V gene TRBV5-1 combines with J gene TRBJ1-4; 8 bases align to TRBD1. Unmatched junction bases numbered 6, after V lost 4 bases and J lost 7 bases. CDR3 size: 14 residues. The germline V gene encodes CDR1 SGHRS and CDR2 YFSETQ. CDR3 bases: TGCGCCAGCAGCGTCAGGGGGCGAAGTGAAAAACTGTTTTTT. As protein: CASSVRGRSEKLFF.

This chain joins TRBV6-5 and TRBJ1-5; 9 positions agree with TRBD1. The CDR3 consists of 15 residues. Looked up from germline, CDR1 is MNHEY and CDR2 is SVGAGI. The V segment lost 5 bases and the J segment 5 bases; nucleotides outside the gene matches: 7. The CDR3 reads CASSPSGQGHQPQHF. In DNA, the CDR3 is TGTGCCAGCAGTCCTTCGGGACAGGGACATCAGCCCCAGCATTTT.

This clone appeared a single time. The gene calls are TRBV10-2 and TRBJ2-1, with 8 bases fitting TRBD2. From germline, CDR1 is WSHSY and CDR2 SAAADI. There are 17 residues in the CDR3. V dropped 6 bases and J dropped 2; count of bases not matched to a gene: 12. CDR3 sequence: CASRKEVLAGTYNEQFF. DNA for the CDR3: TGCGCCAGCAGAAAAGAGGTCCTAGCGGGCACCTACAATGAGCAGTTCTTC.

The chain has TRBV7-8 and TRBJ2-7, with D possibly being TRBD2 (5 bases). Germline lookup yields CDR1 SGHVS and CDR2 FQNEAQ. This CDR3 is 13 amino acids long. The V gene lost 5 bases and the J gene lost 1 base, with 9 bases spanning the gap. CDR3 coding DNA: TGTGCCAGCAGCCCCCCGGGGTCCTACGAGCAGTACTTC. It is translated as CASSPPGSYEQYF. The whole variable domain, filled in from reference TRBV7-8 and TRBJ2-7, reads GAGVSQSPRYKVAKRGQDVALRCDPISGHVSLFWYQQALGQGPEFLTYFQNEAQLDKSGLPSDRFFAERPEGSVSTLKIQRTQQEDSAVYLCASSPPGSYEQYFGPGTRLTVT.

The rearrangement joins TRBV7-8 to TRBJ1-2; TRBD1 aligns across 7 bases. The CDR3 has 15 residues. V lost 8 bases to trimming and J lost 4 bases; unmatched junction nucleotides: 13. CDR1 is SGHVS and CDR2 is FQNEAQ in the germline V gene. The DNA for the CDR3 is TGTGCCAGCTTACTCGCGGGGACAGCGGTCTATGGCTACACCTTC. This encodes CASLLAGTAVYGYTF. Full variable domain (missing parts from reference TRBV7-8 and TRBJ1-2): GAGVSQSPRYKVAKRGQDVALRCDPISGHVSLFWYQQALGQGPEFLTYFQNEAQLDKSGLPSDRFFAERPEGSVSTLKIQRTQQEDSAVYLCASLLAGTAVYGYTFGSGTRLTVV.

This clone appeared a single time. The rearrangement links TRBV9 to TRBJ1-1; D call uncertain. With 4 bases removed from V and 4 bases from J, the gap between germline ends came to 17 bases. Germline values: CDR1 SGDLS, CDR2 YYNGEE. The CDR3 is 15 residues long. CDR3 nucleotides: TGTGCCAGCAGCCCTCATGAGGGAGTCGGCACTGAAGCTTTCTTT. Its translation is CASSPHEGVGTEAFF.

This clone was seen only a few times. The chain uses TRBV28 and TRBJ1-2, with D maybe TRBD1 (5 bases). Trimming removed 3 bases at V and 2 bases at J, with 7 bases between. The CDR3 is made up of 13 amino acids. Germline V gene lookup returns CDR1 MDHEN and CDR2 SYDVKM. This CDR3 is CASSFDSNYGYTF. CDR3 bases: TGTGCCAGCAGTTTTGACAGCAACTATGGCTACACCTTC.

The V call is TRBV2, the J call TRBJ2-5, with 14 bases matching TRBD2. The CDR3 totals 16 residues. The V segment lost 6 bases and the J segment 4 bases; nucleotides outside the gene matches: 7. From germline, CDR1 is SNHLY and CDR2 FYNNEI. The CDR3 DNA reads as TGTGCCAGCAGCCCCGGACTAGCGGGGGGAATAGAGACCCAGTACTTC. Protein: CASSPGLAGGIETQYF.

J is TRBJ1-2 and V is TRBV6-2 or TRBV6-3, with TRBD1 matching over 8 bases. The CDR3 runs 16 residues. CDR1 is MNHEY, CDR2 SVGEGT, per germline. The junction had 7 bases not matched to a gene; V was cut back by 2 bases and J by 2 bases. In DNA, the CDR3 is TGTGCCAGCAGTTACCCCACCGGGACAGGCAACTATGGCTACACCTTC. Its protein product is CASSYPTGTGNYGYTF.

This clone turned up a few times. The chain combines TRBV6-5 with TRBJ2-1; D unresolved. Per the germline V gene, CDR1 is MNHEY and CDR2 is SVGAGI. Trimming shortened V by 4 bases and J by 8 bases, and 6 bases separated the two germline ends. The length of the CDR3 is 11 residues. The CDR3 DNA is TGTGCCAGCAGTTTAGCCTATGAGCAGTTCTTC. It specifies CASSLAYEQFF.

This clone appeared once. The genes are TRBV7-9 and TRBJ1-3, with D tentatively TRBD1 (5 bases). There are 16 residues in the CDR3. The V end lost 8 bases, the J end lost 3 bases, and 20 bases lay between the germline ends. Looked up from germline, CDR1 is SEHNR and CDR2 is FQNEAQ (reference sequence). CDR3 nucleotides: TGTGCCAGCTTCTATATACCGGGGGGACGTGGAAACACCATATATTTT. Translation gives CASFYIPGGRGNTIYF.

This chain links TRBV7-2 with TRBJ1-5; D is ambiguous. From germline, CDR1 is SGHTA and CDR2 FQGNSA. The CDR3 is 13 amino acids. V was shortened by 7 bases and J by 5 bases, with 12 bases between the two germline ends. CDR3 loop: CASTNYGDQPQHF. The CDR3 coding sequence is TGTGCCAGCACCAACTATGGCGATCAGCCCCAGCATTTT.